This TCR beta chain was sequenced for a study of blood T cell repertoires in COVID-19. Per germline, CDR1 LNHDA and CDR2 SQIVND (reference sequence). The V and J ends lost 3 bases and 0 bases, in that order; junction bases with no gene match: 6. The CDR3 runs to 16 residues. Methods used by the authors: Reference gene primer amplification in the assay estimated nucleated cell counts. TCRdb's table, derived via immunoSEQ multiplex PCR, lists solely in-frame clones and lacks some. The DNA gave D and trimming, while V, J and clone size come from that table. There are nearly 25,000 clones in the sample; about nine tenths occur only once, and 9.7% lies in the top ten.

This clonotype originated in a man in his sixties or seventies with acute or convalescent COVID-19. Material for sequencing was peripheral blood. This chain connects TRBV19 to TRBJ2-7; 9 bases align to TRBD1. The CDR3 spells CASSIGTGGFSYEQYF. CDR3 nucleotide sequence: TGTGCCAGTAGTATCGGTACAGGGGGCTTCTCCTACGAGCAGTACTTC.